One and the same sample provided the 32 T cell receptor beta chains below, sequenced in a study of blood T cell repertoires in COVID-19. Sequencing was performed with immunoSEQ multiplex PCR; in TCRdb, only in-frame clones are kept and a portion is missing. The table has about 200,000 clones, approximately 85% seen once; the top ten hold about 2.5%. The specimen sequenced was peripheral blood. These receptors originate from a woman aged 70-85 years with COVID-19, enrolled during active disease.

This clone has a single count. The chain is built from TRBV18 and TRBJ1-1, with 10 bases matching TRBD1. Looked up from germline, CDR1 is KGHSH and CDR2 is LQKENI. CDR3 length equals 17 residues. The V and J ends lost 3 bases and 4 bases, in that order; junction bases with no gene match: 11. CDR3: CASSPFATGGSGTEAFF. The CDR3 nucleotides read TGTGCCAGCTCACCGTTCGCGACAGGGGGCAGTGGCACTGAAGCTTTCTTT.

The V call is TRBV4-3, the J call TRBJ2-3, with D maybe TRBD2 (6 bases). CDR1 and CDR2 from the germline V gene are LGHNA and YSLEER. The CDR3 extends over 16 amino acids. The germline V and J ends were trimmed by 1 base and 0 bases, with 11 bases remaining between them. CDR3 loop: CASSQGGTSSTDTQYF. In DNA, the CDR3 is TGCGCCAGCAGCCAAGGAGGGACTTCTAGCACAGATACGCAGTATTTT.

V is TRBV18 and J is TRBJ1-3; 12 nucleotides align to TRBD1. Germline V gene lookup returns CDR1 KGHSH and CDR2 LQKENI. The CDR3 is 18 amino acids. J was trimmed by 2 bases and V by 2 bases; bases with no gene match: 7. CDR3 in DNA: TGTGCCAGCTCACCAAGCGGCGGGACAGGGGGCCCTGGAAACACCATATATTTT. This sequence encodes CASSPSGGTGGPGNTIYF. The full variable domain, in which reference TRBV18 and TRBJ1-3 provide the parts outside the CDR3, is NAGVMQNPRHLVRRRGQEARLRCSPMKGHSHVYWYRQLPEEGLKFMVYLQKENIIDESGMPKERFSAEFPKEGPSILRIQQVVRGDSAAYFCASSPSGGTGGPGNTIYFGEGSWLTVV.

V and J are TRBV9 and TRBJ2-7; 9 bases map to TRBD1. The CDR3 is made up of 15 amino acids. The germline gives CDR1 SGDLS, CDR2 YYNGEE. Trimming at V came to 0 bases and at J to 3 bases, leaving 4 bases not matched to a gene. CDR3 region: CASSVGQGGYYEQYF. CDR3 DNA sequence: TGTGCCAGCAGCGTAGGACAGGGGGGCTACTACGAGCAGTACTTC.

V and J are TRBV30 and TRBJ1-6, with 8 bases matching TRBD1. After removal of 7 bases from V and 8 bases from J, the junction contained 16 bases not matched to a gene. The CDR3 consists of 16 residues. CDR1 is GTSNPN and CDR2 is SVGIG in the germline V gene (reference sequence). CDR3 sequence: CASSSRQGRIDSPLHF. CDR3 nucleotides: TGTGCCTCCAGTTCTAGACAGGGGAGGATTGATTCACCCCTCCACTTT. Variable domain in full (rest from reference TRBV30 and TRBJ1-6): SQTIHQWPATLVQPVGSPLSLECTVEGTSNPNLYWYRQAAGRGLQLLFYSVGIGQISSEVPQNLSASRPQDRQFILSSKKLLLSDSGFYLCASSSRQGRIDSPLHFGNGTRLTVT.

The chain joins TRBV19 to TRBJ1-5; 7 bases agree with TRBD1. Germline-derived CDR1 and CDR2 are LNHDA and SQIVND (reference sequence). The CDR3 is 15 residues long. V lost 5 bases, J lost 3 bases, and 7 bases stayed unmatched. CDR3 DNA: TGTGCCAGTAGTGTACCGGGACAGTTCAATCAGCCCCAGCATTTT. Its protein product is CASSVPGQFNQPQHF.

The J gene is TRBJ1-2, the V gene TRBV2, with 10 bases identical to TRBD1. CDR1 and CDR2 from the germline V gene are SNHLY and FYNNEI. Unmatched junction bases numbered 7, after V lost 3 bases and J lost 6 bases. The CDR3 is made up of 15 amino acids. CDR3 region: CASSEGQGIGNGYTF. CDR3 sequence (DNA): TGTGCCAGCAGTGAGGGACAGGGGATCGGTAATGGCTACACCTTC.

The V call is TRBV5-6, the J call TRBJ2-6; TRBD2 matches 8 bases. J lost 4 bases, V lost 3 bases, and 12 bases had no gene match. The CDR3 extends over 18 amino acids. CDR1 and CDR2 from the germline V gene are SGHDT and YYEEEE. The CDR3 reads CASSSTSGPLAGANVLTF. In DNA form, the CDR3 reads TGTGCCAGCAGCTCTACTAGCGGACCCCTAGCCGGGGCCAACGTCCTGACTTTC.

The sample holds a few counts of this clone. The CDR3 here is CASSLVQGGTEAFF. CDR3 bases: TGTGCCAGCAGTTTAGTACAGGGCGGCACTGAAGCTTTCTTT. This chain uses TRBV27 with TRBJ1-1, with a possible D match to TRBD1 (6 bases). Germline V gene data show CDR1 as MNHEY and CDR2 as SMNVEV (reference sequence). The V and J ends lost 2 bases and 4 bases respectively, with 11 bases between them. CDR3 length: 14 residues.

The CDR3 is CASRVGQGKRGGEKLFF. CDR3 DNA sequence: TGTGCCAGCAGAGTGGGACAGGGAAAGAGGGGGGGTGAAAAACTGTTTTTT. V is TRBV5-6 and J is TRBJ1-4; 9 bases map to TRBD1. The V and J ends lost 5 bases and 7 bases, in that order; junction bases with no gene match: 15. Per the germline V gene, CDR1 is SGHDT and CDR2 is YYEEEE. This CDR3 is built from 17 residues.

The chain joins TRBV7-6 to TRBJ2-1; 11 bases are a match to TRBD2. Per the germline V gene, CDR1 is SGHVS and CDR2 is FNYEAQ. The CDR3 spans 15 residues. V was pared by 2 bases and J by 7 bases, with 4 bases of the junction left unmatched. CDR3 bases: TGTGCCAGCAGCTTAATGTCTAGCGGGAGGAATGAGCAGTTCTTC. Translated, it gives CASSLMSSGRNEQFF.

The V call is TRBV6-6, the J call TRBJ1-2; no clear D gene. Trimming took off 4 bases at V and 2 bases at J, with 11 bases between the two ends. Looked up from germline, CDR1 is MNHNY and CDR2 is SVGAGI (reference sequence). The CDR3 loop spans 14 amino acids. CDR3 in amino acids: CASSLGPRNYGYTF. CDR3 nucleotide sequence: TGTGCCAGCAGTTTGGGTCCGCGGAACTATGGCTACACCTTC.

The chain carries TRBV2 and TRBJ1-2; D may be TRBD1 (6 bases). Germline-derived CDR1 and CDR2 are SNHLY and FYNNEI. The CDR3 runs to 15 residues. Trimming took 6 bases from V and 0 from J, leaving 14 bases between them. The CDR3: CASRPNRATNYGYTF. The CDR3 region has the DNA TGTGCCAGCAGGCCGAACAGGGCTACTAACTATGGCTACACCTTC.

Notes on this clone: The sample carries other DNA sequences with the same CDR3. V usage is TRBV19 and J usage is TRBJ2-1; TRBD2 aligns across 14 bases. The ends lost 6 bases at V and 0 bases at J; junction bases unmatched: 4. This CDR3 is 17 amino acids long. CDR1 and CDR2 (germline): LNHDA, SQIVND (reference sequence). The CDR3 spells CASRTGTSGSSYNEQFF. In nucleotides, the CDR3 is TGTGCCAGTAGAACCGGGACTAGCGGGAGCTCCTACAATGAGCAGTTCTTC.

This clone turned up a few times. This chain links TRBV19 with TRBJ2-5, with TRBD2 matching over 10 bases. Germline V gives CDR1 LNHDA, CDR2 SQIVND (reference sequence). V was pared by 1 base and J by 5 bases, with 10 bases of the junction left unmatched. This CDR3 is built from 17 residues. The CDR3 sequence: CASSIGKEIAGGETQYF. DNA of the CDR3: TGTGCCAGTAGTATAGGAAAGGAGATAGCGGGGGGTGAGACCCAGTACTTC.

The CDR3 DNA reads TGTGCCAGCAGCGATAGGACAGACAATCAGCCCCAGCATTTT. It translates to CASSDRTDNQPQHF. V usage is TRBV2 and J usage is TRBJ1-5; TRBD1 is a possible D gene (6 bases). Trimming took off 6 bases at V and 3 bases at J, with 12 bases between the two ends. The germline gives CDR1 SNHLY, CDR2 FYNNEI. CDR3 length: 14 residues. The full variable domain, its missing parts supplied by reference TRBV2 and TRBJ1-5, is EPEVTQTPSHQVTQMGQEVILRCVPISNHLYFYWYRQILGQKVEFLVSFYNNEISEKSEIFDDQFSVERPDGSNFTLKIRSTKLEDSAMYFCASSDRTDNQPQHFGDGTRLSIL.

The CDR3 nucleotides are TGTGCCAGCGCCAACAGGATCAGGGTCACTGAAGCTTTCTTT. It codes for CASANRIRVTEAFF. The chain combines TRBV13 with TRBJ1-1; the D gene is possibly TRBD1 (5 bases). The CDR3 length is 14 residues. CDR1 and CDR2 from the germline V gene are PRHDT and FYEKMQ (reference sequence). Trimming left V 8 bases short and J 4 bases short, with 17 bases between.

The CDR3 here is CASSYLIYTEAFF. The CDR3 DNA follows: TGTGCCAGCAGTTATCTTATATACACTGAAGCTTTCTTT. This rearrangement joins TRBV12-3 or TRBV12-4 to TRBJ1-1; D is unclear. CDR3 length equals 13 residues. Trimming stripped 4 bases from V and 3 bases from J, with 9 bases between.

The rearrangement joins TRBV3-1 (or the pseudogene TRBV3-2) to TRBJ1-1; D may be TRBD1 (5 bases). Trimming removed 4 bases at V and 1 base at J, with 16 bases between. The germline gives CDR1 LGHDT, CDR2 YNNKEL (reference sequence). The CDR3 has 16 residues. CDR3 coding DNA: TGTGCCAGCAGCCCAGGGTATTGGGGCCAGAACACTGAAGCTTTCTTT. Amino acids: CASSPGYWGQNTEAFF.

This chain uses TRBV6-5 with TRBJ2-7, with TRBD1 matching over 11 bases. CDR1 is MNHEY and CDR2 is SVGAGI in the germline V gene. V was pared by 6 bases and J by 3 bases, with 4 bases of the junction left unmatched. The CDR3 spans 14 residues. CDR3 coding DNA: TGTGCCAGCAGCTACGGGACAGGGGGCTACGAGCAGTACTTC. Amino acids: CASSYGTGGYEQYF.

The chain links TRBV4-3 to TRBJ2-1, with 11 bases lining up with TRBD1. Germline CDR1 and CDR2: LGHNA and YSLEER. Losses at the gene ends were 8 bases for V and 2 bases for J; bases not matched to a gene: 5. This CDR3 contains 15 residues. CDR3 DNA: TGCGCCAGCCGACGGACAGGGGGCGCCTACAATGAGCAGTTCTTC. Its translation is CASRRTGGAYNEQFF.

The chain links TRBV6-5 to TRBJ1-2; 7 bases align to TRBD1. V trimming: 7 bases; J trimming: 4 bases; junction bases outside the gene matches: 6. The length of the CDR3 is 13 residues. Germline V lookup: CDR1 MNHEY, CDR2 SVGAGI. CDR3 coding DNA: TGTGCCAGCAACAGACAGGGAGGCTATGGCTACACCTTC. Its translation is CASNRQGGYGYTF.

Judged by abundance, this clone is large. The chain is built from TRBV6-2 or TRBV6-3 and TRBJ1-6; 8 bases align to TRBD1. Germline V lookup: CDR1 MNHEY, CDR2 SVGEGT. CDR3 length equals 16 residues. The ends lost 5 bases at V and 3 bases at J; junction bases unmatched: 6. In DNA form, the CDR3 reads TGTGCCAGCAGTACCCTGGACAGGGTCTATAATTCACCCCTCCACTTT. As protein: CASSTLDRVYNSPLHF.

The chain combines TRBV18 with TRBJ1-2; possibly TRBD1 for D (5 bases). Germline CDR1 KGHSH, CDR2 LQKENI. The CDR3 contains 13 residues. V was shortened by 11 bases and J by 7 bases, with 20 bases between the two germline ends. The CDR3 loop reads CAARTKQGGGYTF. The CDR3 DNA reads TGTGCCGCCCGAACGAAGCAGGGAGGTGGCTACACCTTC.

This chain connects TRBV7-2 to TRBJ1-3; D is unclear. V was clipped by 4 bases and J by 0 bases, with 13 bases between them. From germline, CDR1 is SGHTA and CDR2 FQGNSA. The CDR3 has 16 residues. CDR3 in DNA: TGTGCCAGCAGCTCCAGTGGAGGAAACTCTGGAAACACCATATATTTT. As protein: CASSSSGGNSGNTIYF.

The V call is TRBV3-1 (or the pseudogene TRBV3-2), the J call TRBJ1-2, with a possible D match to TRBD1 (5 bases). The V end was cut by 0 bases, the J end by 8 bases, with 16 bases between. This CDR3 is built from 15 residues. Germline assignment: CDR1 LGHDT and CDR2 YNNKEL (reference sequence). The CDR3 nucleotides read TGTGCCAGCAGCCAAGATCCGGGCAGGGCGTGGGGCTACACCTTC. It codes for CASSQDPGRAWGYTF.

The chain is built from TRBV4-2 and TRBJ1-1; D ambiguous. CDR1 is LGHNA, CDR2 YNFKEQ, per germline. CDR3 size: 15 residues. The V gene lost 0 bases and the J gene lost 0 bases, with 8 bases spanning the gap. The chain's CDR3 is CASSQESAMNTEAFF. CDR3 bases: TGTGCCAGCAGCCAAGAGTCCGCTATGAACACTGAAGCTTTCTTT.

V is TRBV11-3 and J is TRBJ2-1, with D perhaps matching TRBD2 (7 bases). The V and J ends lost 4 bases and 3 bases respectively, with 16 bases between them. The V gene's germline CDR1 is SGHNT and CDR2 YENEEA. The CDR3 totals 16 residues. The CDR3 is CASSSLGGADYNEQFF. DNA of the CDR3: TGTGCCAGCAGCTCCCTGGGGGGGGCTGACTACAATGAGCAGTTCTTC.

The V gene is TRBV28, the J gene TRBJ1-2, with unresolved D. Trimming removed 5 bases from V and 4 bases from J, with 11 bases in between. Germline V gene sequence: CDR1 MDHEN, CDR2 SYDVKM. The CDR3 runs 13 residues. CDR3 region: CASSPPQTYGYTF. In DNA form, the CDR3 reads TGTGCCAGCAGTCCCCCACAGACCTATGGCTACACCTTC.

CDR3 amino acids: CASSLGSEGVRADEKLFF. The CDR3 bases are TGTGCCAGCAGCTTAGGGTCTGAGGGGGTTAGGGCTGATGAAAAACTGTTTTTT. The chain uses TRBV11-3 and TRBJ1-4, with D possibly TRBD1 on 6 matching bases. The V end was cut by 1 base, the J end by 6 bases, with 21 bases between. The CDR3 length is 18 residues. CDR1 and CDR2 from the germline V gene are SGHNT and YENEEA.

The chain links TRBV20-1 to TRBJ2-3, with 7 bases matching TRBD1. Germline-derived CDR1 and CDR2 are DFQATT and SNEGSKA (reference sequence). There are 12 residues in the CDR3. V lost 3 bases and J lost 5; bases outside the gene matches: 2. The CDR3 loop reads CSASRTGDTQYF. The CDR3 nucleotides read TGCAGTGCTAGTAGGACAGGAGATACGCAGTATTTT.

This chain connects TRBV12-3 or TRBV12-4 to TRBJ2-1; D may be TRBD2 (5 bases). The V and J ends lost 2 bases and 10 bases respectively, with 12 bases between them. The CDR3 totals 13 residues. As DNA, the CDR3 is TGTGCCAGCAGTTTAACTAGAGGAAAAGAGCAGTTCTTC. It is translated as CASSLTRGKEQFF.